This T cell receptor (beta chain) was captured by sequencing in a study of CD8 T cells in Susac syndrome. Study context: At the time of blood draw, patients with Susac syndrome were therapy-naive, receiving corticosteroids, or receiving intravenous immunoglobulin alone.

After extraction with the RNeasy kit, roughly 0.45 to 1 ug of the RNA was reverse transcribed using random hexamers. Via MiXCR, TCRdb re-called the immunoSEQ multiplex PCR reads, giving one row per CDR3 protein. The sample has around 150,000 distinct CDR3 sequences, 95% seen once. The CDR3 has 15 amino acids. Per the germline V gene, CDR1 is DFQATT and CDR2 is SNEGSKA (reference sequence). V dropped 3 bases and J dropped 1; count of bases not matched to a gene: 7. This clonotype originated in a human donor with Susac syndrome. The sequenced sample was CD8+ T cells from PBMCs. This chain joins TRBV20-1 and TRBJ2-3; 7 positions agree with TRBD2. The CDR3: CSARGHLAGTDTQYF. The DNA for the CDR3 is TGCAGTGCTAGGGGCCATCTAGCGGGCACAGATACGCAGTATTTT.